This record covers a single T cell receptor (beta chain). Which antigen it targets is not known. It has no much larger one-base neighbor in the sample; base qualities were not kept. These data are taken from a study of T cell responses to AZD1222 COVID-19 vaccine (TCRdb year 2021). The study in broad terms: Because spike-specific TCR depth and breadth did not differ between the two schedules, AZD1222 recipients who got a second dose at roughly 4 weeks were pooled with those who got a second dose at roughly 12 weeks. A total of 233 trial participants underwent TCR sequencing, of whom about 200 had received two doses of AZD1222 and about 25 had received two doses of the MenACWY control vaccine. Trial participants were enrolled by age into subgroups of 18-55, 56-69 and 70-plus years, and roughly 150, 30 and 60 TCR-sequenced participants, respectively, were included in these subgroups. Points the paper makes about the study in general: The 56-69-year group was small, and its depth increase did not reach significance, likely because of low power. After two AZD1222 doses, spike-specific TCR breadth and depth were significantly higher than at day 0 and than in MenACWY recipients. Reportedly, almost half of the unique spike-specific TCRs recognized epitopes lying outside the regions that are mutated in the B.1.351 and B.1.1.7 variants. The vaccine-associated CD4 TCRs covered the entire spike protein, and the dominant responses fell in regions 160-218 and 743-854. Participants were mostly white British and included more females than males, and it was suggested by the authors that clonal diversity may have been underestimated. Only 5 to 7 AZD1222 recipients were SARS-CoV-2 seropositive at baseline, limiting conclusions about previously exposed vaccinees. No day 14 peak-response samples were available, so repertoires were characterized only after the peak T cell response.

The CDR3 regions of human TCRbeta chains were subjected to immunosequencing. Under the source paper's analysis protocol: TCRs in the repertoires were compared against a reference library of SARS-CoV-2-specific TCRs that had been generated with the MIRA antigen-specificity platform. Breadth meant the fraction of unique TCRs that were SARS-CoV-2-associated, whereas depth meant the fraction of total T cells that were SARS-CoV-2-associated. Using the MIRA data, each spike-specific TCR was mapped to the spike region that the TCR reacts to and placed in a CD4 or CD8 class. Log10-transformed breadth and depth values were compared by one-way ANOVA with Sidak's multiple comparisons tests. In TCRdb, the immuneACCESS table is reduced to in-frame sequences with V and J assigned. These tables do not hold every clone; where another copy was compared, an unresolved V gene accounts for under half, and the others remain unexplained. The V and J calls and clone size are taken from that table; D and trimming were inferred from the DNA. In this sample the table shows some 100,000 clones, just over 85% of which occur a single time. The ten biggest clones cover approximately 1.5% of the sample.

The time point label, read with the paper, signifies: baseline before first vaccination. Samples from vaccinated people were obtained from the UK trials COV001 and COV002, which included a single-blind randomized controlled phase 2/3 trial of AZD1222 (ChAdOx1 nCoV-19) in healthy adults. Trial participant PBMC samples were collected at day 0 and day 28 after the second dose for TCRbeta chain sequencing. The CDR3 contains 13 residues, cysteine and phenylalanine counted. The sequence is cut down to CDR3 DNA, 39 bases in frame from base 1. The CDR1 and CDR2 encoded by the germline V gene are MNHEY and SVGAGI. V is reduced by 6 bases and J by 7 bases, leaving a spacing of 15 bases between them.

This receptor was taken from an adult in good health. This receptor chain uses TRBV6-5 and TRBJ2-5; the D assignment is uncertain and may be TRBD1 or TRBD2, with 5 bases supporting each. The specimen comprised peripheral blood, sampled on day 0 of AZD1222 vaccination. For the CDR3, the sequence is CASRGVEVVTQYF. The nucleotide sequence reads TGTGCCAGCAGGGGGGTTGAGGTGGTGACCCAGTACTTC.